This entry is about one T cell receptor beta chain. Germline V gene lookup returns CDR1 LGHDT and CDR2 YNNKEL (reference sequence). V was cut by 4 bases and J by 4 bases, with 8 bases left in between. This CDR3 contains 13 residues. This sample was taken from a study of blood T cell repertoires in COVID-19. About the study: From T cells, B-cell-depleted T cells, or PBMCs came the material, which was cDNA or gDNA.

Generated by immunoSEQ multiplex PCR, the TCRdb table keeps only in-frame clones and is missing some. The sample records about 210,000 clones, about four fifths being singletons. The source is a woman between 45 and 65 years old with acute or convalescent COVID-19. Sequencing was carried out using peripheral blood. The V gene is TRBV3-1 (or the pseudogene TRBV3-2), the J gene TRBJ1-3, with D perhaps TRBD1 (6 bases). In nucleotides, the CDR3 is TGTGCCAGCAGCCGGGACACCGGAAACACCATATATTTT. The encoded protein is CASSRDTGNTIYF.